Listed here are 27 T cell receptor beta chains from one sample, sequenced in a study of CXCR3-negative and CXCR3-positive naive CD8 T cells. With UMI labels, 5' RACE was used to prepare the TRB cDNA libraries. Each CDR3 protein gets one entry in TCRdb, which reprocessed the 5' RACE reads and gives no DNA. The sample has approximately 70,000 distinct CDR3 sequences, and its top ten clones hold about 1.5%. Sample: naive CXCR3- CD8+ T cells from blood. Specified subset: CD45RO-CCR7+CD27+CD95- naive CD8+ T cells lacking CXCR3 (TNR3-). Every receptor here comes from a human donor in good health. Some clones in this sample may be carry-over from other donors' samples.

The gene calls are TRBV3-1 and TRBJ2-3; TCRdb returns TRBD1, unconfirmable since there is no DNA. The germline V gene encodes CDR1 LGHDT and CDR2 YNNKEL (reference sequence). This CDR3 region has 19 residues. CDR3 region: CASSPRMMKGGWDTDTQYF.

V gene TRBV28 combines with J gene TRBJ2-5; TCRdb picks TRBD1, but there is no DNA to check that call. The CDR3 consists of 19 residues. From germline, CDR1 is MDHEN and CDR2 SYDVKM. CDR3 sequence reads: CASSRGNSGTGILGETQYF.

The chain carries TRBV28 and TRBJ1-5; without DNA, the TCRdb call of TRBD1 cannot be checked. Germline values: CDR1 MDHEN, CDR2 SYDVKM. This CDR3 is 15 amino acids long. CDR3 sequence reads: CASRSQGRGNQPQHF.

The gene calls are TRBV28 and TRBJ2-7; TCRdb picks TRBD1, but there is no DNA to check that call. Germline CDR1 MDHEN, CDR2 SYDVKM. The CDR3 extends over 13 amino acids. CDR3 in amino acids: CASSLRQNYEQYF.

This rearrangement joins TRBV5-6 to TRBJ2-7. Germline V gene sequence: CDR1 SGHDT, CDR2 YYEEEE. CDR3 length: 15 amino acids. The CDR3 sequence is CASSLARRGPYEQYF.

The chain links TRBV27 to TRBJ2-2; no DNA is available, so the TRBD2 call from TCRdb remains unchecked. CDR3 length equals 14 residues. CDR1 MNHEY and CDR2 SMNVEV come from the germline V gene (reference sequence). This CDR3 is CASSWGVGAGELFF.

Here the CDR3 reads CSARAYRDWYTEAFF. The chain links TRBV20-1 to TRBJ1-1; TCRdb's D call, TRBD1, is unchecked because there is no DNA. CDR1 is DFQATT and CDR2 is SNEGSKA in the germline V gene (reference sequence). The CDR3 extends over 15 amino acids.

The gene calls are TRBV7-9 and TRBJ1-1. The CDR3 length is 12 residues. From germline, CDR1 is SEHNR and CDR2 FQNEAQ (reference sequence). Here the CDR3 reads CASSLGVTEAFF.

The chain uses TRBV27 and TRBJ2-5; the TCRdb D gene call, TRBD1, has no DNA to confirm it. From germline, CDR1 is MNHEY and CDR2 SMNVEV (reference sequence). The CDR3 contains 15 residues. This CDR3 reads CASSLSGGLQETQYF.

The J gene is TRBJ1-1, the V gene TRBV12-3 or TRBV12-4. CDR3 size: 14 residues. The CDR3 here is CASSLARLLTEAFF.

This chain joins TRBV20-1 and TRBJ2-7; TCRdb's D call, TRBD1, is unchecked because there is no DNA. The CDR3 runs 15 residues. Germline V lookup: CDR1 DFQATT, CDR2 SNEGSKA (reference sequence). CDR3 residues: CSARAPIDSSYEQYF.

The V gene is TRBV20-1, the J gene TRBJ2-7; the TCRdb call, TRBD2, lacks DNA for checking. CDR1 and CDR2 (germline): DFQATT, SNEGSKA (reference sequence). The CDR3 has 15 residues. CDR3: CSASLARQGTYEQYF.

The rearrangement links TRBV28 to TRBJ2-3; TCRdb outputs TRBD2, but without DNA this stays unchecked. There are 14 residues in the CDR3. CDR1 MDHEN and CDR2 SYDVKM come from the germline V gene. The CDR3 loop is CASDLAGGTDTQYF.

The CDR3 is CASSLLGTSGEQFF. The chain employs TRBV7-9 and TRBJ2-1; TCRdb lists TRBD2, though no DNA is available to test this call. This CDR3 is built from 14 residues. Germline V gives CDR1 SEHNR, CDR2 FQNEAQ (reference sequence).

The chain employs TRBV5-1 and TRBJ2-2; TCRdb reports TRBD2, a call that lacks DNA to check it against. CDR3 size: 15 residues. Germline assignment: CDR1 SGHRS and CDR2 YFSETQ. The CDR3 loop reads CASSLGLANTGELFF. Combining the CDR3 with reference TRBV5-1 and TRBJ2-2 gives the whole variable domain KAGVTQTPRYLIKTRGQQVTLSCSPISGHRSVSWYQQTPGQGLQFLFEYFSETQRNKGNFPGRFSGRQFSNSRSEMNVSTLELGDSALYLCASSLGLANTGELFFGEGSRLTVL.

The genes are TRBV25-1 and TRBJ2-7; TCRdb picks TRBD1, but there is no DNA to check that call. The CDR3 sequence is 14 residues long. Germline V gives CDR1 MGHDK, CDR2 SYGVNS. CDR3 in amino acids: CASSSGPGNYEQYF.

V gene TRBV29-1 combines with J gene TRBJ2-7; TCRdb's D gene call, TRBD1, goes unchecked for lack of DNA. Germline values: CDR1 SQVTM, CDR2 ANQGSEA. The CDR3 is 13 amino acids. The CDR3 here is CSAEGDSSYEQYF.

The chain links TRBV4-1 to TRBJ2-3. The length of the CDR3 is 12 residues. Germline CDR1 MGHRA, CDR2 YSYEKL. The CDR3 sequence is CASSPDGDTQYF.

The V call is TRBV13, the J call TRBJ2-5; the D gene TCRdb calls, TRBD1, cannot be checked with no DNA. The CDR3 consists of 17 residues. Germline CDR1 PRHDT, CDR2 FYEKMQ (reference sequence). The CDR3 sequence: CASSQTPGTGESETQYF.

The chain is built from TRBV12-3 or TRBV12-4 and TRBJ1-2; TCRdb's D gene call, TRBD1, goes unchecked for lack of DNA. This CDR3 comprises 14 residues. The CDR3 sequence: CASSLTGNLYGYTF.

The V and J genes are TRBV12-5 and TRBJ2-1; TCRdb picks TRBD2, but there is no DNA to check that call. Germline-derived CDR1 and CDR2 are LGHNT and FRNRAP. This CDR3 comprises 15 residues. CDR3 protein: CASGLVLGGADEQFF.

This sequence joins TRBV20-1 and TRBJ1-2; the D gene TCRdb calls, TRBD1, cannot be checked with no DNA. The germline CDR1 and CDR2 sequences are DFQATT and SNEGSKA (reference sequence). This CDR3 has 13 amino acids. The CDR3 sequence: CSAPETVTYGYTF.

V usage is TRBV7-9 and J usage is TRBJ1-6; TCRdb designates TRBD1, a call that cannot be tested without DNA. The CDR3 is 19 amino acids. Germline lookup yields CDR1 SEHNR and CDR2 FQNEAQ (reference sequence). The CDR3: CASSSRTFRGSGINSPLHF.

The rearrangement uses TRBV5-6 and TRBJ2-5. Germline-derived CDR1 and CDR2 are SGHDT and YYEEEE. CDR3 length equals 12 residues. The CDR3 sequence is CASSFHQETQYF.

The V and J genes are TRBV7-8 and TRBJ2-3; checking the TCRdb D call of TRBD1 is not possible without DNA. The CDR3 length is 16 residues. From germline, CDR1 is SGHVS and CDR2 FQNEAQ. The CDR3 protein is CASSQTGGAASDTQYF.

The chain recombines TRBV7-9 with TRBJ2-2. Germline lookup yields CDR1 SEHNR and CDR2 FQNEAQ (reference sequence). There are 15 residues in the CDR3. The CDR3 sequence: CASSLDEYLPKELFF.

The CDR3 sequence is CASSSGTAEGFTDTQYF. The V gene is TRBV7-3, the J gene TRBJ2-3; TCRdb lists TRBD1, though no DNA is available to test this call. The CDR3 runs to 17 residues. CDR1 is SGHTA, CDR2 FQGTGA, per germline.